This record looks at one T cell receptor (beta chain) sequence and its context. What it binds is unknown. V gave up 6 bases and J gave up 8 bases; unmatched junction bases: 7. The CDR3 length is 13 residues. From germline, CDR1 is SNHLY and CDR2 FYNNEI. This sample was taken from a study of cytomegalovirus exposure and HLA in healthy donors. The wider study: Genetic ancestry analysis placed over 75% of the 300 to 500 donors that were genotyped in the Caucasian-associated cluster.

General study findings and limits: Cytomegalovirus status was reportedly diagnosed by the classifier with high specificity and sensitivity. In a later analysis, donors in an Asian-associated ancestry cluster reportedly had fewer N-insertions in productive TCRs than the cohort mean.

Likely unrecorded immune exposures existed in these nominally healthy donors. Vbeta (60) and Jbeta (13) primers were used in the PCR. Profiled with immunoSEQ multiplex PCR; TCRdb holds only in-frame clones, not every one. The sample lists under 90,000 clones, over 70% occurring once. The sequenced sample consisted of PBMCs. The receptor comes from a woman aged 40 to 50 in good health and CMV-seronegative. The chain joins TRBV2 to TRBJ1-2, with TRBD1 identical over 9 bases. This chain's CDR3 is CASSVQGAGGYTF. CDR3 bases: TGTGCCAGCAGCGTACAGGGGGCGGGAGGCTACACCTTC. Full variable domain (missing parts from reference TRBV2 and TRBJ1-2): EPEVTQTPSHQVTQMGQEVILRCVPISNHLYFYWYRQILGQKVEFLVSFYNNEISEKSEIFDDQFSVERPDGSNFTLKIRSTKLEDSAMYFCASSVQGAGGYTFGSGTRLTVV.